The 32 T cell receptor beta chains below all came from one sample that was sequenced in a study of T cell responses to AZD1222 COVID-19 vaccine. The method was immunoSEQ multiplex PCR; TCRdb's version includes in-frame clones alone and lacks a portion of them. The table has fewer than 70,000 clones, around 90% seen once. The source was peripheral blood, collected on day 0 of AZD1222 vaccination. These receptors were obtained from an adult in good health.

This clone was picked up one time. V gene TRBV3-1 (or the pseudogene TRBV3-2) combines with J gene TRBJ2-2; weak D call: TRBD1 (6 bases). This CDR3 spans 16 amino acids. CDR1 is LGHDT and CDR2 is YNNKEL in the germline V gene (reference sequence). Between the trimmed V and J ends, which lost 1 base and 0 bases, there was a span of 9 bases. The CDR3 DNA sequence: TGTGCCAGCAGCCAAGGACAGGCAACGAACACCGGGGAGCTGTTTTTT. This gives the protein CASSQGQATNTGELFF.

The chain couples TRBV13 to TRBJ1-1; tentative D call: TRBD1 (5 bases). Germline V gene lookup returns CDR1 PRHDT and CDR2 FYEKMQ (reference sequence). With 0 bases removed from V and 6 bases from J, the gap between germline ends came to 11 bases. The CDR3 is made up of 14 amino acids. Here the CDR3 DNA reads TGTGCCAGCAGCTTAGGATCAGGGTTGGCTGAAGCTTTCTTT. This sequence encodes CASSLGSGLAEAFF.

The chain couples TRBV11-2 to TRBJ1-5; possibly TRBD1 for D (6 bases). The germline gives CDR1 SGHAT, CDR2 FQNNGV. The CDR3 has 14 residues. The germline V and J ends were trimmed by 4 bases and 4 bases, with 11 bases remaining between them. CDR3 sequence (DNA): TGTGCCAGCAGCTCGGACAGCCCGAATCAGCCCCAGCATTTT. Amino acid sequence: CASSSDSPNQPQHF.

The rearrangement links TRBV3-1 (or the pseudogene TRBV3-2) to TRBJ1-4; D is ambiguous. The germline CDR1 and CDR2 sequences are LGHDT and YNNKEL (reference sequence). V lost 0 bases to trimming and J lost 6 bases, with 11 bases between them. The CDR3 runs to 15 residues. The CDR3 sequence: CASSQDLGSDEKLFF. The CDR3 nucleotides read TGTGCCAGCAGCCAAGACCTGGGAAGCGATGAAAAACTGTTTTTT.

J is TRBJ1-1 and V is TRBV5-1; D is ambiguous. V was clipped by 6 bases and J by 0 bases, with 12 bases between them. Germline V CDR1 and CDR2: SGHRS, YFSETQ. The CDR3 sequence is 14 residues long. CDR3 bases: TGCGCCAGCAATATAGATAGAATGAACACTGAAGCTTTCTTT. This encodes CASNIDRMNTEAFF.

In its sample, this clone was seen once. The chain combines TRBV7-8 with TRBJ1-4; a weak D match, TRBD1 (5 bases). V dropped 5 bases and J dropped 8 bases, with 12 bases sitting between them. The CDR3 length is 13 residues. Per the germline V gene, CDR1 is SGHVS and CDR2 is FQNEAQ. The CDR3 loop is CASSLGLQEKLFF. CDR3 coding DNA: TGTGCCAGCAGCCTGGGACTCCAAGAAAAACTGTTTTTT.

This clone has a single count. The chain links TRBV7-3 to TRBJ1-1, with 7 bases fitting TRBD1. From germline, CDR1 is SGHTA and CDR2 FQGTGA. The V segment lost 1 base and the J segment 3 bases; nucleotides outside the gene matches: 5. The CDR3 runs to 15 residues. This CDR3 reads CASSLKGGGDTEAFF. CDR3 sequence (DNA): TGTGCCAGCAGCTTAAAGGGAGGGGGCGACACTGAAGCTTTCTTT.

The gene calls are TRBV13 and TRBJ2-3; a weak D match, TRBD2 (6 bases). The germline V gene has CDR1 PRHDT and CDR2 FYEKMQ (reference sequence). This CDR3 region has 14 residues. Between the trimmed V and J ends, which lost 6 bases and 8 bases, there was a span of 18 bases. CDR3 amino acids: CASSHPGGDVTQYF. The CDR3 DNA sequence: TGTGCCAGCAGTCACCCCGGGGGAGATGTTACGCAGTATTTT.

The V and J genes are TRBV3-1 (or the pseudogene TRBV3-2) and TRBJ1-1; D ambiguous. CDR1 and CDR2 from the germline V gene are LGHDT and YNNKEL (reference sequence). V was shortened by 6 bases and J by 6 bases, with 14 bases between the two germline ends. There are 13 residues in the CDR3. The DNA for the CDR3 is TGTGCCAGCAGGCCGGGTAGGGTGGCTGAAGCTTTCTTT. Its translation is CASRPGRVAEAFF.

CDR3 sequence (DNA): TGCAGCGTTGCGCAGGCGGGCCCGGGGGAGCAGTACTTC. Translated, it gives CSVAQAGPGEQYF. This chain uses TRBV29-1 with TRBJ2-7; maybe TRBD2 (5 bases). Germline CDR1 is SQVTM and CDR2 is ANQGSEA. The CDR3 covers 13 residues. V lost 4 bases to trimming and J lost 7 bases, with 17 bases between them.

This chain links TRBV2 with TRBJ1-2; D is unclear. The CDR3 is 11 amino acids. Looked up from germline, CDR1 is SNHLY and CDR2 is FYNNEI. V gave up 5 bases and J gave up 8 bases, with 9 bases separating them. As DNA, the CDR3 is TGTGCCAGCAGTTATCTTGTGGGCTACACCTTC. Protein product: CASSYLVGYTF.

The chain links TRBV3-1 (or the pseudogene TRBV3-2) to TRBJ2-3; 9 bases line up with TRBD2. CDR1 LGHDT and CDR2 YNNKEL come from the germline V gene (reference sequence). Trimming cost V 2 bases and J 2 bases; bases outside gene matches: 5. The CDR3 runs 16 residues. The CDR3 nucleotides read TGTGCCAGCAGCCAAACAGCGGGGGGCTTCACAGATACGCAGTATTTT. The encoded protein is CASSQTAGGFTDTQYF.

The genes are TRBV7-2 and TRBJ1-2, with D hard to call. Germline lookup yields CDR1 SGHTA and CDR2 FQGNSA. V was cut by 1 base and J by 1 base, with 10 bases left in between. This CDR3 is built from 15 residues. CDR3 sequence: CASSLGFTVNYGYTF. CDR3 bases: TGTGCCAGCAGCTTAGGTTTTACAGTTAACTATGGCTACACCTTC. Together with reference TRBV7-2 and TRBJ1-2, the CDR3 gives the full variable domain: GAGVSQSPSNKVTEKGKDVELRCDPISGHTALYWYRQSLGQGLEFLIYFQGNSAPDKSGLPSDRFSAERTGGSVSTLTIQRTQQEDSAVYLCASSLGFTVNYGYTFGSGTRLTVV.

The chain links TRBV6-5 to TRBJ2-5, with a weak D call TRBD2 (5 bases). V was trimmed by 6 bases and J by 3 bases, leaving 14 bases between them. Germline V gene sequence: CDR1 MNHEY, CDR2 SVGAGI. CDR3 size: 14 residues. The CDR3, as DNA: TGTGCCAGCAGCTATACTACCGGGAAAGAGACCCAGTACTTC. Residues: CASSYTTGKETQYF.

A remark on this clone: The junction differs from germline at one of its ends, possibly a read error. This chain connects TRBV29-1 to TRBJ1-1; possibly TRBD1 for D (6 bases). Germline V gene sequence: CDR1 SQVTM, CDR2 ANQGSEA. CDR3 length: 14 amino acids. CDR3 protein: CSVDKGGGNAEAFF. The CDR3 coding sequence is TGCAGCGTTGACAAAGGGGGAGGGAACGCTGAAGCTTTCTTT.

In DNA, the CDR3 is TGTGCCAGCAGCCCCCTAGGGAGGGTTTGGGAGCAGTTCTTC. Translation gives CASSPLGRVWEQFF. V usage is TRBV14 and J usage is TRBJ2-1; 7 bases match TRBD2. The CDR3 spans 14 residues. Germline V gene lookup returns CDR1 SGHDN and CDR2 FVKESK. With V trimmed by 4 bases and J by 10 bases, 10 bases remained unmatched.

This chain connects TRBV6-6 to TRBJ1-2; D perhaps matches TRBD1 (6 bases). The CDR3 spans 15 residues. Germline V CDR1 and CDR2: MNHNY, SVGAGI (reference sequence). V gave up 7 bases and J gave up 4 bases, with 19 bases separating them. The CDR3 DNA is TGTGCCAGCACATACGATTCAGGGGCGACCTATGGCTACACCTTC. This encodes CASTYDSGATYGYTF.

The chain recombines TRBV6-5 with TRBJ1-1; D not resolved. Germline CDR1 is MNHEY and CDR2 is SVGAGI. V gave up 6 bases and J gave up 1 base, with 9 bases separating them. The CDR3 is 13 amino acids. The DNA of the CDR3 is TGTGCCAGCAGGCTACAAAGGAACACTGAAGCTTTCTTT. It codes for CASRLQRNTEAFF.

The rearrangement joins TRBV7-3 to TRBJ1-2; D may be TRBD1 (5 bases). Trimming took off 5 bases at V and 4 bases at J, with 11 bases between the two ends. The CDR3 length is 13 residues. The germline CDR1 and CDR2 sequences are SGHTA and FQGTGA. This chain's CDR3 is CASSAEQGYGYTF. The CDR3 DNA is TGTGCCAGCAGCGCGGAGCAGGGCTATGGCTACACCTTC. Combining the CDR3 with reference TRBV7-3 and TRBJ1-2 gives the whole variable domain GAGVSQTPSNKVTEKGKYVELRCDPISGHTALYWYRQSLGQGPEFLIYFQGTGAADDSGLPNDRFFAVRPEGSVSTLKIQRTERGDSAVYLCASSAEQGYGYTFGSGTRLTVV.

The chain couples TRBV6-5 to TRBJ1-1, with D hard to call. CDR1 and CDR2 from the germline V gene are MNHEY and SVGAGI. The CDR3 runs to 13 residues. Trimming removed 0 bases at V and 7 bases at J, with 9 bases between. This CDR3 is CASSYSTGFEAFF. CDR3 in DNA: TGTGCCAGCAGTTACTCGACGGGGTTTGAAGCTTTCTTT.

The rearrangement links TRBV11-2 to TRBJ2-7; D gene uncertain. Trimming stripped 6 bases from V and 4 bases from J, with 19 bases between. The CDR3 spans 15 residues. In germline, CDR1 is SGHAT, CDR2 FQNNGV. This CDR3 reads CASSPVAPGDYEQYF. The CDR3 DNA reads TGTGCCAGCAGTCCGGTGGCGCCTGGAGATTACGAGCAGTACTTC.

Here the CDR3 reads CASSERAGGGKLFF. CDR3 DNA: TGTGCCAGCAGTGAAAGGGCAGGGGGAGGAAAACTGTTTTTT. V is TRBV2 and J is TRBJ1-4; 7 positions match TRBD1. This CDR3 spans 14 amino acids. V trimming: 2 bases; J trimming: 10 bases; junction bases outside the gene matches: 7. Germline CDR1 is SNHLY and CDR2 is FYNNEI. The whole variable domain, remainder taken from reference TRBV2 and TRBJ1-4, is EPEVTQTPSHQVTQMGQEVILRCVPISNHLYFYWYRQILGQKVEFLVSFYNNEISEKSEIFDDQFSVERPDGSNFTLKIRSTKLEDSAMYFCASSERAGGGKLFFGSGTQLSVL.

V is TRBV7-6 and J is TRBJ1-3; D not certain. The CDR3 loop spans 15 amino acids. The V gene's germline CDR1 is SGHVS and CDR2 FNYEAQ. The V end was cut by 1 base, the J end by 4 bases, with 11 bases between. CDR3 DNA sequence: TGTGCCAGCAGCTTAGATGTCCTAGGAGGAAACACCATATATTTT. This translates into CASSLDVLGGNTIYF.

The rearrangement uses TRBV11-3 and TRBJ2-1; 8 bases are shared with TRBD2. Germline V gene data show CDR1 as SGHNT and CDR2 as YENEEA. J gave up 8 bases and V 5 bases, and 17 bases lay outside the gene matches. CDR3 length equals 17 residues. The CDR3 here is CASSVGTRLRGWDEQFF. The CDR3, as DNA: TGTGCCAGCAGCGTCGGGACTAGGCTCCGGGGGTGGGATGAGCAGTTCTTC.

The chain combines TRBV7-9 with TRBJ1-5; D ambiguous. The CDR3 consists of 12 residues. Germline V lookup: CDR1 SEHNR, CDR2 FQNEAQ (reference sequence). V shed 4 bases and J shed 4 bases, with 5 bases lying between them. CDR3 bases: TGTGCCAGCAGCTACCTAAATCAGCCCCAGCATTTT. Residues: CASSYLNQPQHF.

The CDR3, as DNA: TGTGCCAGCAGTTACTCGGGGGGCAGGAATTCACCCCTCCACTTT. Amino acid sequence: CASSYSGGRNSPLHF. The V and J genes are TRBV6-5 and TRBJ1-6, with TRBD1 as a possible D gene (6 bases). The CDR3 runs to 15 residues. Germline V gives CDR1 MNHEY, CDR2 SVGAGI. The V and J ends lost 0 bases and 7 bases respectively, with 10 bases between them.

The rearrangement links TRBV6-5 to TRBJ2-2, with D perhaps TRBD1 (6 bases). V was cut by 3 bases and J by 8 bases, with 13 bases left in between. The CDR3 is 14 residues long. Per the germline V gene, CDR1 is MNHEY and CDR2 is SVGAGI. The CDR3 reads CASSYGYRAGELFF. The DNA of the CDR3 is TGTGCCAGCAGTTATGGTTACAGGGCGGGGGAGCTGTTTTTT.

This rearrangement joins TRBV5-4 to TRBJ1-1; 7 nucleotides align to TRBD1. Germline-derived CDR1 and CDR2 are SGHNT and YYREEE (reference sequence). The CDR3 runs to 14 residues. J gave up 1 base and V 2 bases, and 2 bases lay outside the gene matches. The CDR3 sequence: CASSFYRGNTEAFF. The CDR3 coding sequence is TGTGCCAGCAGCTTCTACAGGGGGAACACTGAAGCTTTCTTT. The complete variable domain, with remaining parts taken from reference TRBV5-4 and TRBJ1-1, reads ETGVTQSPTHLIKTRGQQVTLRCSSQSGHNTVSWYQQALGQGPQFIFQYYREEENGRGNFPPRFSGLQFPNYSSELNVNALELDDSALYLCASSFYRGNTEAFFGQGTRLTVV.

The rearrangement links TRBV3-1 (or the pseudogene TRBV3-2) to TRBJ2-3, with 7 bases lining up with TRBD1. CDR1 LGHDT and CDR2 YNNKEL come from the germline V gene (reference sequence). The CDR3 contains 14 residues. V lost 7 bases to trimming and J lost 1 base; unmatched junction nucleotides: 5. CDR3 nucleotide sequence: TGTGCCAGCACTCTAACAGGGGGCACAGATACGCAGTATTTT. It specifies CASTLTGGTDTQYF.

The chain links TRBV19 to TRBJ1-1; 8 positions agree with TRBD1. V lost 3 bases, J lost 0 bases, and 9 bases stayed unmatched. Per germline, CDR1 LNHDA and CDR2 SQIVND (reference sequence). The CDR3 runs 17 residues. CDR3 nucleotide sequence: TGTGCCAGTAGTATCCCACAGGGGGAGAGGGTGAACACTGAAGCTTTCTTT. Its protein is CASSIPQGERVNTEAFF.

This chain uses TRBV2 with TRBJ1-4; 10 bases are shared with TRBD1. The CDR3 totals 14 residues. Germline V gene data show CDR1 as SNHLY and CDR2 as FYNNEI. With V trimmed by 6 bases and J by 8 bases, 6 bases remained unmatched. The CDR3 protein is CASRGTGDWEKLFF. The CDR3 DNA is TGTGCCAGCAGGGGGACAGGGGATTGGGAAAAACTGTTTTTT. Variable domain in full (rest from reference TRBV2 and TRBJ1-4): EPEVTQTPSHQVTQMGQEVILRCVPISNHLYFYWYRQILGQKVEFLVSFYNNEISEKSEIFDDQFSVERPDGSNFTLKIRSTKLEDSAMYFCASRGTGDWEKLFFGSGTQLSVL.

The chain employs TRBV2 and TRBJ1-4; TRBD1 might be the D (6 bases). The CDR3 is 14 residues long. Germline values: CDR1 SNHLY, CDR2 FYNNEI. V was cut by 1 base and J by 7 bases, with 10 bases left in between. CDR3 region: CASSEVGTPEKLFF. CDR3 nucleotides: TGTGCCAGCAGTGAAGTCGGGACACCTGAAAAACTGTTTTTT.